This TCR beta chain originates from a study of T cells in localized non-small cell lung cancer. This clone counts as large. Profiled with immunoSEQ multiplex PCR; TCRdb holds only in-frame clones, not every one. Counted here are a few thousand clones, just under 30% occurring once; the ten biggest clones make up roughly a quarter. Germline V gene sequence: CDR1 KGHSH, CDR2 LQKENI. V shed 5 bases and J 4 bases; nucleotides not matched to a gene: 3. This CDR3 is 13 amino acids long. Sequences were derived from normal lung tissue next to the tumor, sampled before any cancer treatment. The V and J genes are TRBV18 and TRBJ1-1; TRBD1 matches 8 bases. The clonotype was recovered from a man aged 35 to 69 with stage I lung adenocarcinoma. CDR3 DNA sequence: TGTGCCAGCTCAGAAACAGGGGGCACTGAAGCTTTCTTT. Protein: CASSETGGTEAFF.